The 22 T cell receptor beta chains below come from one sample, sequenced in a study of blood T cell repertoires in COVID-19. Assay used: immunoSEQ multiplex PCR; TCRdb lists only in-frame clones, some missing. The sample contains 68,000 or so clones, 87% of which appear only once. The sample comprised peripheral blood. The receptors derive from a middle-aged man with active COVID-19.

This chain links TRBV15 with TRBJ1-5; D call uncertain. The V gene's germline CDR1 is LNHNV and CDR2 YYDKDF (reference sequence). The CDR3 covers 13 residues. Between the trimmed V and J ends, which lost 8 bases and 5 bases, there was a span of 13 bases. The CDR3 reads CATATSPDQPQHF. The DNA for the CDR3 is TGTGCCACCGCCACTAGCCCGGATCAGCCCCAGCATTTT.

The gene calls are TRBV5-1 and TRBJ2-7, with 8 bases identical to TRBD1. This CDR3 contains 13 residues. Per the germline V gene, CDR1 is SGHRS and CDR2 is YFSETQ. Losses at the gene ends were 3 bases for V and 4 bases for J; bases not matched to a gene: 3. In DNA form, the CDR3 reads TGCGCCAGCAGCTCCGGGACAGGTTACGAGCAGTACTTC. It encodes CASSSGTGYEQYF.

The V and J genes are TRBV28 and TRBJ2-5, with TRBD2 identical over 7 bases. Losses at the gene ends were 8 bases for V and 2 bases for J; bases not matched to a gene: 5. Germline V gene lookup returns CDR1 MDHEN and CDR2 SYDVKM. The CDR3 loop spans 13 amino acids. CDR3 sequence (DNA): TGTGCCAGCGGGCGGGGGTTACAAGAGACCCAGTACTTC. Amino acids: CASGRGLQETQYF.

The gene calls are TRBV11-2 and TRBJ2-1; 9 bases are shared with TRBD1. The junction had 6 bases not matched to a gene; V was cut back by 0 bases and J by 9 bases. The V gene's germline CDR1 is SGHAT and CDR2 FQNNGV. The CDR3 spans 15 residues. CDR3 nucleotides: TGTGCCAGCAGCTTAGATAGGACAGGGGTGGGTGAGCAGTTCTTC. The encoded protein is CASSLDRTGVGEQFF.

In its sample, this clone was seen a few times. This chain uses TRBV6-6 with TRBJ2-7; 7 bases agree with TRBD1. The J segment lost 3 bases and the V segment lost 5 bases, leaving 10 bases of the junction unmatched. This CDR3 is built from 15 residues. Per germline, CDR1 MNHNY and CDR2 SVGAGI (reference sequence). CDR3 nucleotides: TGTGCCAGCAGTCCGACAGGGTCGGTGGTCTACGAGCAGTACTTC. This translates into CASSPTGSVVYEQYF.

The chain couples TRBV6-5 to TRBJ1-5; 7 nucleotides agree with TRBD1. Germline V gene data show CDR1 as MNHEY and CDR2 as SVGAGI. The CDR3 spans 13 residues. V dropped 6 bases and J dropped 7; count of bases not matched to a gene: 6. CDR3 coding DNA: TGTGCCAGCAGACACAGGGGCGGGCAGCCCCAGCATTTT. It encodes CASRHRGGQPQHF.

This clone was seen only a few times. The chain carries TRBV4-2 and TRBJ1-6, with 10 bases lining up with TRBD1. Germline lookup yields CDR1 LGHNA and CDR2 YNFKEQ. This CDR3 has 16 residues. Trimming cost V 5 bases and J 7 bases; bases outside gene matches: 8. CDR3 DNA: TGTGCCAGCAGCACCCACCCGGGACAGGGGAATTCACCCCTCCACTTT. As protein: CASSTHPGQGNSPLHF.

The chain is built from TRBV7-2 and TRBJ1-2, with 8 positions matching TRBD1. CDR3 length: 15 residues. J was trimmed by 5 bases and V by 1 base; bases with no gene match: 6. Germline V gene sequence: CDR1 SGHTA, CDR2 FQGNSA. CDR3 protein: CASSLGSGGRYGYTF. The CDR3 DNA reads TGTGCCAGCAGCTTAGGATCAGGGGGCCGATATGGCTACACCTTC.

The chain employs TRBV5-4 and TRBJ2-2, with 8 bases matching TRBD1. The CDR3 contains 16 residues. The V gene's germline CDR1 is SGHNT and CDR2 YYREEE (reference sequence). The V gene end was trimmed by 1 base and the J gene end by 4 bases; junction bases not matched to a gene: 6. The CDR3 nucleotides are TGTGCCAGCAGCTTGCAGGGGGCTTGGGCCACCGGGGAGCTGTTTTTT. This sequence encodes CASSLQGAWATGELFF.

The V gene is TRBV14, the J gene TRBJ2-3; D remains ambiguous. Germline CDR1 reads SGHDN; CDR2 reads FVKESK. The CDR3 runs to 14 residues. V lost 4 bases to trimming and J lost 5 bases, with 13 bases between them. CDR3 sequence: CASSRGGAGDTQYF. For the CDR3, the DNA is TGTGCCAGCAGCCGAGGTGGCGCTGGAGATACGCAGTATTTT.

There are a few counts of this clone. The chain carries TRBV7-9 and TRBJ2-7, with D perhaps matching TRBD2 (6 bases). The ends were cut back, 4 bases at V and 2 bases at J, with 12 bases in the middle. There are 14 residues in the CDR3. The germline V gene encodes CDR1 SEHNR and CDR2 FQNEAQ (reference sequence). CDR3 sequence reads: CASSYGTVTYEQYF. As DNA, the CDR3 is TGTGCCAGCAGCTACGGGACTGTTACCTACGAGCAGTACTTC.

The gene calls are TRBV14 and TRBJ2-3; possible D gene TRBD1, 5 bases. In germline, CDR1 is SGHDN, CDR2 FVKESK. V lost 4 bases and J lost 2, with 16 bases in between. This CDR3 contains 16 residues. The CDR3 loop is CASSPAGNRNTDTQYF. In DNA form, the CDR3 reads TGTGCCAGCAGCCCGGCAGGGAACAGAAACACAGATACGCAGTATTTT. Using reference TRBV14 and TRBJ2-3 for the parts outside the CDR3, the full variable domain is EAGVTQFPSHSVIEKGQTVTLRCDPISGHDNLYWYRRVMGKEIKFLLHFVKESKQDESGMPNNRFLAERTGGTYSTLKVQPAELEDSGVYFCASSPAGNRNTDTQYFGPGTRLTVL.

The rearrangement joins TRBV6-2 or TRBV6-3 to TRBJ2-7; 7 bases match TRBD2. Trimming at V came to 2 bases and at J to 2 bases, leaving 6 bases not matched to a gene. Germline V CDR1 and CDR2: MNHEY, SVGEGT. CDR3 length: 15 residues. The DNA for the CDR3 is TGTGCCAGCAGTTACATGTCTCTAGCGGCCTACGAGCAGTACTTC. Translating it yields CASSYMSLAAYEQYF.

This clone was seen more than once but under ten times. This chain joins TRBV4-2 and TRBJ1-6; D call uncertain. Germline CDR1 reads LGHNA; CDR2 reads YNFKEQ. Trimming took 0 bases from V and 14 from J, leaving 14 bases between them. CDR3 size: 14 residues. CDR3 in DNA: TGTGCCAGCAGCCAAGATCGGTCAGCGGGAACCCTCCACTTT. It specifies CASSQDRSAGTLHF.

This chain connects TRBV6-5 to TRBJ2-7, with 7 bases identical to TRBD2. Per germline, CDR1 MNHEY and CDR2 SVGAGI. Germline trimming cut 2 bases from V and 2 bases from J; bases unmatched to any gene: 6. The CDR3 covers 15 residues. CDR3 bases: TGTGCCAGCAGTTACCGCGGGAGTACGACCTACGAGCAGTACTTC. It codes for CASSYRGSTTYEQYF.

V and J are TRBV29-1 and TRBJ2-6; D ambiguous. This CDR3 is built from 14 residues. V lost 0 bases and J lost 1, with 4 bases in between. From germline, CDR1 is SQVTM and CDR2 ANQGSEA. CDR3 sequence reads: CSVEDSSGANVLTF. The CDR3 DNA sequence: TGCAGCGTTGAAGACTCGTCTGGGGCCAACGTCCTGACTTTC.

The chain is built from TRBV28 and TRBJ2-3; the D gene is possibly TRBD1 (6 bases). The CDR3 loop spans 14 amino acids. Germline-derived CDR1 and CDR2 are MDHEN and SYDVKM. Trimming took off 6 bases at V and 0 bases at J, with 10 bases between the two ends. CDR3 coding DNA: TGTGCCAGCAGAGAAGGGGGAAGCACAGATACGCAGTATTTT. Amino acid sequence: CASREGGSTDTQYF. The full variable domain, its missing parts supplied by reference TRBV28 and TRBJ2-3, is DVKVTQSSRYLVKRTGEKVFLECVQDMDHENMFWYRQDPGLGLRLIYFSYDVKMKEKGDIPEGYSVSREKKERFSLILESASTNQTSMYLCASREGGSTDTQYFGPGTRLTVL.

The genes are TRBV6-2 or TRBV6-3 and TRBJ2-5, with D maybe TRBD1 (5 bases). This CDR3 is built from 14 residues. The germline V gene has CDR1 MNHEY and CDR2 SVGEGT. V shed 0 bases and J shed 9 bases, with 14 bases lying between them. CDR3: CASSYSDGSRAQYF. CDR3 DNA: TGTGCCAGCAGTTACTCCGACGGGTCCAGGGCCCAGTACTTC.

The CDR3 DNA reads TGTGCCAGCAGCTTAGCTATAGCCCGCACAGATACGCAGTATTTT. This encodes CASSLAIARTDTQYF. The rearrangement links TRBV7-2 to TRBJ2-3, with unresolved D. Per the germline V gene, CDR1 is SGHTA and CDR2 is FQGNSA. Trimming took off 0 bases at V and 1 base at J, with 8 bases between the two ends. This CDR3 region has 15 residues.

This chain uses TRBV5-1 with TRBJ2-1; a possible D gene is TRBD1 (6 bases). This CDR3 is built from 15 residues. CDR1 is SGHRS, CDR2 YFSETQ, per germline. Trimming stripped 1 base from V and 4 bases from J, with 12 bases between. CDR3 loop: CASSLNQGKYNEQFF. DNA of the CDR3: TGCGCCAGCAGCTTGAACCAGGGGAAGTACAATGAGCAGTTCTTC.

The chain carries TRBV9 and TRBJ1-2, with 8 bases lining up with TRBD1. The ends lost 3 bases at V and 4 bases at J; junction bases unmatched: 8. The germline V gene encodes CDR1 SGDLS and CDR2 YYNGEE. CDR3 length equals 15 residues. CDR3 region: CASSAGQGWSYGYTF. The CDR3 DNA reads TGTGCCAGCAGCGCCGGACAGGGTTGGAGCTATGGCTACACCTTC.

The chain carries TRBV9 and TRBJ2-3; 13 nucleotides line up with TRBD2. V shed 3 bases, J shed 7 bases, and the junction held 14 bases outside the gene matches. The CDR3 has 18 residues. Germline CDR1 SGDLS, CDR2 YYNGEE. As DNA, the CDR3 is TGTGCCAGCAGCGCTTGGACAGCCGGGACTAGCGGGATACATACGCAGTATTTT. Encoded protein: CASSAWTAGTSGIHTQYF.